This T cell receptor beta chain came from a study of human versus mouse CDR3 diversity and MHC coevolution. Comment on this clone: No antigen is known for it.

Assay: immunoSEQ multiplex PCR; the TCRdb copy retains only in-frame clones and omits some. The sample contains about 77,000 clones, less than 95% of which appear only once. Cells were CD45RO-negative CD62L-positive naive CD4 T cells sorted from PBMCs. Broader study findings: Compared with mice, human CDR3s carried more deletions and insertions on average. iCHAO1 estimated the human TCR beta repertoire at about 1.6 million clonotypes. Human T cells underwent selection on six different MHC II alleles.

Germline loops: CDR1 LNHDA, CDR2 SQIVND (reference sequence). Trimming shortened V by 9 bases and J by 6 bases, and 11 bases separated the two germline ends. CDR3 length: 12 amino acids. The gene calls are TRBV19 and TRBJ2-2; D may be TRBD2 (5 bases). The sequenced sample was naive CD4+ T cells from blood. As for subset: CD45RO-negative CD62L-positive naive CD4 T cells. The receptor was derived from a person between 25 and 75 years old in good health. The CDR3 loop reads CASTGGSGELFF. The CDR3 nucleotides are TGTGCCAGCACTGGCGGGTCCGGGGAGCTGTTTTTT.